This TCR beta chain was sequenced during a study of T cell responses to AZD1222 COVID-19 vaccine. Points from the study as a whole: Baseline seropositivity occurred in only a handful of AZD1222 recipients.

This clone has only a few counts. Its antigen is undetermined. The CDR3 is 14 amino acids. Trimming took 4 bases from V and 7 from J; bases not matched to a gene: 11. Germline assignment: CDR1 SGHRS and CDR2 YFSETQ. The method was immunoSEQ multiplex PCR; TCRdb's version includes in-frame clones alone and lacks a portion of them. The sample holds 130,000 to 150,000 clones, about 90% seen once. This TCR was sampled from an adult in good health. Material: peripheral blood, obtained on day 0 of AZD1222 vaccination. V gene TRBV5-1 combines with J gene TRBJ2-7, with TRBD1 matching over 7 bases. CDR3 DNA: TGCGCCAGCAGCCTAACGACAGGGTCCGGGGAGCAGTACTTC. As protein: CASSLTTGSGEQYF.